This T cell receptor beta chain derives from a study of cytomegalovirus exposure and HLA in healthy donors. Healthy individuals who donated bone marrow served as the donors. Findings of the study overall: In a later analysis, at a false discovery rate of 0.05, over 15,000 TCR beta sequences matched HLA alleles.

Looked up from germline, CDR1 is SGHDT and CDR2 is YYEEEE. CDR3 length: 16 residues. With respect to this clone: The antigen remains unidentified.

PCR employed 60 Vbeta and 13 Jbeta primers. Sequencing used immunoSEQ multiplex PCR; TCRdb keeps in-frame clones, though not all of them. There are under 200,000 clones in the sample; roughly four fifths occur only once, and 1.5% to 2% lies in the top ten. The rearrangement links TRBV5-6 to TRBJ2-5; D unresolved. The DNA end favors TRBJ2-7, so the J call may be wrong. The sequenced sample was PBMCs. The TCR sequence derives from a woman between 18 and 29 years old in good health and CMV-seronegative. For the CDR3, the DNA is TGTGCCAGCAGCTTGAGTACCCCTTTTAGACAATACGAGCAGTACTTC. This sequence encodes CASSLSTPFRQYEQYF.